This T cell receptor (beta chain) was sequenced for a study of shared clonotypes between healthy human individuals. Repertoires were generated with immunoSEQ multiplex PCR, while TCRdb's copy carries only in-frame clones and drops some. Here the sample spans over 2,000,000 clones, 90% to 95% being singletons. CD8 cells regarded as naive lacked CD45RO, were positively chosen for CCR7, and omitted terminally differentiated effector memory CD45RA+ cells. This receptor was taken from a man in his late teens or twenties in good health. Some clones in this sample may be carry-over from other donors' samples. The sequencing sample was made of naive CD8+ T cells from PBMCs.

In DNA, the CDR3 is TGTGCCAGCAGCTTAGGTACAGGGGGCGCATTAAGTGGCTACACCTTC. Its translation is CASSLGTGGALSGYTF. The genes are TRBV13 and TRBJ1-2; TRBD1 agrees at 9 bases. V gave up 0 bases and J gave up 7 bases; unmatched junction bases: 9. This CDR3 contains 16 residues. Germline values: CDR1 PRHDT, CDR2 FYEKMQ (reference sequence).